The rows below give T cell receptor beta chains drawn from one sample of a study of blood T cell repertoires in COVID-19. Produced via immunoSEQ multiplex PCR; TCRdb's table is partial and in-frame only. The sample consists of approximately 210,000 clones, almost 90% of them appearing once. The sample consisted of PBMCs or T cells enriched from blood (not recorded which). The receptors stem from a woman aged 45 to 65 with acute COVID-19. Each CDR3 is given with its conserved first and last residue. D genes are given only for firm matches. Clone sizes are given selectively: once, few, many, or a class where the clone is expanded.

v_call	clone_size	j_call	d_call	cdr3_length	cdr3_aa	cdr3_nt
TRBV6-2/TRBV6-3	NA	TRBJ1-5	NA	17	CASSYGSAGTRYQPQHF	TGTGCCAGCAGTTACGGTTCAGCAGGGACTCGTTATCAGCCCCAGCATTTT
TRBV30	NA	TRBJ1-6	NA	16	CAWSGRDNRRNSPLHF	TGTGCCTGGAGTGGCCGGGACAACCGACGGAATTCACCCCTCCACTTT
TRBV6-5	NA	TRBJ2-1	TRBD2	15	CASRFGGGSYNEQFF	TGTGCCAGCAGATTCGGGGGGGGGTCCTACAATGAGCAGTTCTTC
TRBV27	once	TRBJ2-7	NA	15	CASSLLGRRDYEQYF	TGTGCCAGCAGTTTATTAGGTCGACGGGACTACGAGCAGTACTTC
TRBV29-1	NA	TRBJ2-7	NA	11	CSVGGAREQYF	TGCAGCGTAGGGGGGGCGCGGGAGCAGTACTTC
TRBV7-2	NA	TRBJ2-1	NA	14	CASSLVAGRNEQFF	TGTGCCAGCAGCTTAGTCGCGGGTAGAAATGAGCAGTTCTTC
TRBV28	NA	TRBJ1-5	NA	14	CASSLWQGNQPQHF	TGTGCCAGCAGTTTATGGCAGGGAAATCAGCCCCAGCATTTT
TRBV2	NA	TRBJ1-2	NA	13	CASSGHPWQGYTF	TGTGCCAGCAGCGGACACCCCTGGCAAGGCTACACCTTC
TRBV4-1	NA	TRBJ2-1	TRBD2	16	CASSQAPRTSGRWQFF	TGCGCCAGCAGCCAAGCTCCCCGGACTAGCGGGAGGTGGCAGTTCTTC
TRBV11-2	once	TRBJ1-1	NA	13	CASSWGRYTEAFF	TGTGCCAGCAGCTGGGGGAGGTACACTGAAGCTTTCTTT
TRBV12-1	NA	TRBJ1-5	NA	14	CASSLPDLDQPQHF	TGTGCCAGCAGCTTACCAGACTTAGATCAGCCCCAGCATTTT